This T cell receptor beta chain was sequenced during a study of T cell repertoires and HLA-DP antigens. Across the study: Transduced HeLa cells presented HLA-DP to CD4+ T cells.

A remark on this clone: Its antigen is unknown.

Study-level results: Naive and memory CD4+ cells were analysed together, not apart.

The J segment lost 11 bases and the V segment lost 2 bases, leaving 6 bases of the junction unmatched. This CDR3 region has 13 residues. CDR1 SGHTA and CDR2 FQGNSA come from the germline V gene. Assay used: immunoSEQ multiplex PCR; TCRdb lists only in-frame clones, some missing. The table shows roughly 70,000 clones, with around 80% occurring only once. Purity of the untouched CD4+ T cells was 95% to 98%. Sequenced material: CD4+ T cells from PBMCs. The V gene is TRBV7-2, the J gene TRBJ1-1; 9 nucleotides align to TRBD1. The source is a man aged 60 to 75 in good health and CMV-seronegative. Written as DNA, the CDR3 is TGTGCCAGCAGCTTAAGACAGGGGGTTTGGGCTTTCTTT. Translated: CASSLRQGVWAFF.